This T cell receptor (beta chain) was documented in a study of chemoradiotherapy in HPV16-positive cancers. Study-level information: A couple of HPV16-positive patients' cells yielded candidate HPV-specific clones and common motifs.

The CDR3 spans 16 residues. CDR1 MGHRA and CDR2 YSYEKL come from the germline V gene. V was pared by 4 bases and J by 2 bases, with 15 bases between. Data came from immunoSEQ multiplex PCR; TCRdb stores just in-frame clones and leaves some out. The table shows 17,000 or so clones, with 90% to 95% occurring only once. This clone has only a few counts. The chain combines TRBV4-1 with TRBJ1-3; TRBD1 might be the D (6 bases). The origin of this receptor is a human donor with HPV-associated anogenital cancer. The sample in question was blood, obtained from a patient who underwent chemoradiotherapy. The DNA of the CDR3 is TGCGCCAGCAGCCCGCTGGAAGCAGGGGCTGGAAACACCATATATTTT. Protein product: CASSPLEAGAGNTIYF.